Presented here are 20 T cell receptor beta chains from one specimen sequenced in a study of blood T cell repertoires in COVID-19. Generated by immunoSEQ multiplex PCR, the TCRdb table keeps only in-frame clones and is missing some. The data show 100,000 to 150,000 clones, with roughly 74% seen just once and roughly 5.5% held by the top ten. Material: peripheral blood. All receptors derive from a man aged 55-75 years with acute or convalescent COVID-19.

The chain is built from TRBV6-1 and TRBJ1-5; 11 bases align to TRBD1. Unmatched junction bases numbered 6, after V lost 4 bases and J lost 4 bases. The CDR3 length is 16 residues. Germline-derived CDR1 and CDR2 are MNHNS and SASEGT. The DNA of the CDR3 is TGTGCCAGCAGTGCCCGGACAGGGGGCCTTAATCAGCCCCAGCATTTT. The encoded protein is CASSARTGGLNQPQHF.

V usage is TRBV13 and J usage is TRBJ1-1; 8 bases fit TRBD1. The CDR3 is 15 amino acids. V gave up 3 bases and J gave up 4 bases; unmatched junction bases: 7. Per the germline V gene, CDR1 is PRHDT and CDR2 is FYEKMQ (reference sequence). The CDR3 region has the DNA TGTGCCAGCAGCTTGCCGGACAGGGAGGCCACTGAAGCTTTCTTT. Residues: CASSLPDREATEAFF.

This rearrangement joins TRBV27 to TRBJ2-5; 9 nucleotides match TRBD1. In germline, CDR1 is MNHEY, CDR2 SMNVEV (reference sequence). CDR3 length: 15 amino acids. The V gene end was trimmed by 2 bases and the J gene end by 5 bases; junction bases not matched to a gene: 6. The DNA of the CDR3 is TGTGCCAGCAGTTTACTACAGGGGGCTATCGAGACCCAGTACTTC. This sequence encodes CASSLLQGAIETQYF.

This chain links TRBV6-5 with TRBJ1-5; possible D gene TRBD1, 5 bases. This CDR3 region has 13 residues. V was pared by 6 bases and J by 3 bases, with 9 bases between. The germline CDR1 and CDR2 sequences are MNHEY and SVGAGI. The CDR3 protein is CASRTAYNQPQHF. CDR3 coding DNA: TGTGCCAGCAGGACAGCTTACAATCAGCCCCAGCATTTT.

The rearrangement joins TRBV28 to TRBJ2-1, with TRBD2 identical over 10 bases. Germline trimming cut 8 bases from V and 9 bases from J; bases unmatched to any gene: 10. CDR3 length: 14 amino acids. The V gene's germline CDR1 is MDHEN and CDR2 SYDVKM. The CDR3 nucleotides are TGTGCCAGCTACCAACTAGCGGGAATTCGTGAGCAGTTCTTC. It encodes CASYQLAGIREQFF.

In the case of this clone: The same CDR3 arises from other DNA sequences in this sample as well. The chain has TRBV7-9 and TRBJ1-1, with 8 bases aligning to TRBD1. Germline CDR1 is SEHNR and CDR2 is FQNEAQ (reference sequence). The CDR3 contains 13 residues. Trimming removed 5 bases from V and 3 bases from J; junction bases left unmatched: 2. For the CDR3, the DNA is TGTGCCAGCAGCCTGACAGGGGACACTGAAGCTTTCTTT. Its protein is CASSLTGDTEAFF.

CDR3 DNA sequence: TGCAGCGTTGATGTCAGACGGGATGAAGCTTTCTTT. This codes for CSVDVRRDEAFF. The rearrangement joins TRBV29-1 to TRBJ1-1; D unclear. The CDR3 sequence is 12 residues long. V was cut by 3 bases and J by 7 bases, with 12 bases left in between. Germline-derived CDR1 and CDR2 are SQVTM and ANQGSEA.

This chain uses TRBV6-1 with TRBJ1-5, with D possibly being TRBD1 (6 bases). This CDR3 has 18 amino acids. V shed 3 bases and J shed 2 bases, with 20 bases lying between them. Germline V gene lookup returns CDR1 MNHNS and CDR2 SASEGT. The CDR3 sequence is CASSDPGLGAGGNQPQHF. The CDR3, as DNA: TGTGCCAGCAGTGACCCTGGGTTGGGGGCCGGAGGCAATCAGCCCCAGCATTTT.

The genes are TRBV6-1 and TRBJ2-7, with a weak D call TRBD1 (5 bases). The CDR3 covers 17 residues. V lost 1 base to trimming and J lost 3 bases, with 19 bases between them. Germline V gene sequence: CDR1 MNHNS, CDR2 SASEGT. The CDR3 DNA is TGTGCCAGCAGTGAAGAAGGGGTGCCACTTGATGTCTACGAGCAGTACTTC. Translated: CASSEEGVPLDVYEQYF.

The chain is built from TRBV7-8 and TRBJ2-1; 7 positions agree with TRBD2. Germline CDR1 SGHVS, CDR2 FQNEAQ. V was pared by 0 bases and J by 7 bases, with 3 bases of the junction left unmatched. This CDR3 region has 14 residues. Written as DNA, the CDR3 is TGTGCCAGCAGCTTAGCGGGAGGGCTTAATGAGCAGTTCTTC. Translating it yields CASSLAGGLNEQFF.

This clone was counted only a few times. The chain combines TRBV5-6 with TRBJ2-7, with a possible D match to TRBD2 (6 bases). V lost 5 bases and J 2 bases, leaving 14 bases between the germline ends. The CDR3 runs 14 residues. The germline V gene has CDR1 SGHDT and CDR2 YYEEEE. The CDR3 DNA reads TGTGCCAGCAGGAAGGGAGGCGCAACCTACGAGCAGTACTTC. This gives the protein CASRKGGATYEQYF.

A single count supports this clone. The chain carries TRBV11-3 and TRBJ2-7; 7 nucleotides align to TRBD1. The trim removed 3 bases at V and 1 base at J, leaving 6 bases unmatched. Germline V lookup: CDR1 SGHNT, CDR2 YENEEA. The CDR3 has 15 amino acids. CDR3 loop: CASSLGQRNSYEQYF. In DNA, the CDR3 is TGTGCCAGCAGCTTGGGACAGCGGAATTCCTACGAGCAGTACTTC.

V is TRBV5-6 and J is TRBJ1-2; D is perhaps TRBD1 (5 bases). Trimming stripped 6 bases from V and 4 bases from J, with 13 bases between. The CDR3 contains 13 residues. Per the germline V gene, CDR1 is SGHDT and CDR2 is YYEEEE. This CDR3 is CASNPDSSYGYTF. The CDR3 nucleotides read TGTGCCAGCAACCCCGACAGCTCCTATGGCTACACCTTC.

V gene TRBV12-3 or TRBV12-4 combines with J gene TRBJ1-5; D is possibly TRBD1 (5 bases). The CDR3 sequence is 11 residues long. Trimming pared 8 bases from V and 6 bases from J, leaving 8 bases between. CDR3: CASGGGQPQHF. The CDR3 nucleotides read TGTGCCAGCGGGGGGGGTCAGCCCCAGCATTTT.

This clone has more than one count but fewer than ten. V usage is TRBV19 and J usage is TRBJ2-2, with a tentative D call TRBD2 (5 bases). V was shortened by 3 bases and J by 5 bases, with 13 bases between the two germline ends. Looked up from germline, CDR1 is LNHDA and CDR2 is SQIVND (reference sequence). The CDR3 is 15 amino acids. CDR3: CASSITGMGTGELFF. The DNA of the CDR3 is TGTGCCAGTAGTATCACCGGGATGGGGACCGGGGAGCTGTTTTTT.

The chain carries TRBV27 and TRBJ1-6; 9 bases are shared with TRBD1. V shed 5 bases, J shed 2 bases, and the junction held 1 base outside the gene matches. CDR1 and CDR2 (germline): MNHEY, SMNVEV (reference sequence). The CDR3 length is 15 residues. The CDR3 protein is CASSRQGAYNSPLHF. The CDR3 coding sequence is TGTGCCAGCAGTCGACAGGGGGCCTATAATTCACCCCTCCACTTT.

The chain links TRBV4-1 to TRBJ2-7; a weak D match, TRBD2 (6 bases). V lost 1 base and J 1 base, leaving 17 bases between the germline ends. The length of the CDR3 is 17 residues. In germline, CDR1 is MGHRA, CDR2 YSYEKL. Here the CDR3 DNA reads TGCGCCAGCAGCCAAGCTAGCCCGGGACTTAGTTCCTACGAGCAGTACTTC. This codes for CASSQASPGLSSYEQYF.

The rearrangement joins TRBV13 to TRBJ1-3; D call uncertain. Germline V gives CDR1 PRHDT, CDR2 FYEKMQ (reference sequence). V gave up 7 bases and J gave up 2 bases, with 12 bases separating them. The CDR3 extends over 14 amino acids. The CDR3 nucleotides are TGTGCCAGCAAACGCGGGAACCCTGGAAACACCATATATTTT. It yields the protein CASKRGNPGNTIYF.

The gene calls are TRBV27 and TRBJ2-7; 8 bases agree with TRBD1. V shed 6 bases, J shed 6 bases, and the junction held 10 bases outside the gene matches. The CDR3 is 14 residues long. The V gene's germline CDR1 is MNHEY and CDR2 SMNVEV (reference sequence). The CDR3 sequence: CASRPTGVYSEQYF. The CDR3 nucleotides read TGTGCCAGCAGGCCGACAGGGGTGTATTCCGAGCAGTACTTC.

The chain has TRBV6-4 and TRBJ1-2; tentative D call: TRBD1 (6 bases). Germline CDR1 is MRHNA and CDR2 is SNTAGT. Trimming pared 0 bases from V and 7 bases from J, leaving 18 bases between. The CDR3 consists of 16 residues. CDR3 nucleotide sequence: TGTGCCAGCAGTGACTCAGGGGGTTGTTGTAGGTTTGGCTACACCTTC. Translation gives CASSDSGGCCRFGYTF.